Shown below are 21 T cell receptor beta chains from a single sample sequenced in a study of blood T cells in healthy people across ages (dated by TCRdb to the mid-2010s). Preparation of the library involved 5' RACE. The listed sequencing device is Illumina HiSeq 2500. A second PCR of roughly 7 to 12 cycles was performed with a sample-barcoded 5' primer and a J-beta primer mix. The public reads were run again by TCRdb, first through fastp at Q25 and then through MiXCR, and only productive beta chains were kept. For every CDR3 protein sequence, its rows merge into one entry that carries the most common genes and DNA. Present in this sample are about 1,500,000 distinct CDR3 sequences, 35% to 45% of which were seen just once. The ten largest clones capture under 8% of the sample. The source material was blood. The receptors shown here come from a woman younger than 30 in good health.

This clonotype has a handful of counts. CDR3 in amino acids: CASRYGGDTEAFF. The CDR3 bases are TGTGCCAGCCGATATGGGGGGGACACTGAAGCTTTCTTT. The chain couples TRBV3-1 to TRBJ1-1, with TRBD1 as a possible D gene (5 bases). The germline CDR1 and CDR2 sequences are LGHDT and YNNKEL (reference sequence). The CDR3 covers 13 residues. The germline V and J ends were trimmed by 8 bases and 3 bases, with 13 bases remaining between them.

This clonotype was counted once. The gene calls are TRBV6-5 and TRBJ2-3; 9 bases line up with TRBD2. With V trimmed by 0 bases and J by 2 bases, 6 bases remained unmatched. CDR1 MNHEY and CDR2 SVGAGI come from the germline V gene. The CDR3 has 17 residues. The CDR3 DNA sequence: TGTGCCAGCAGTTACTCGGGCCAGCGGGGGGCCACAGATACGCAGTATTTT. Translation gives CASSYSGQRGATDTQYF.

This clonotype was counted a few times. CDR3 DNA: TGCAGTGCTTTTCGGGAGGGGGGCAAAAACATTCAGTACTTC. This gives the protein CSAFREGGKNIQYF. The chain carries TRBV20-1 and TRBJ2-4; 8 bases line up with TRBD2. The germline V gene encodes CDR1 DFQATT and CDR2 SNEGSKA (reference sequence). The CDR3 sequence is 14 residues long. Trimming took 5 bases from V and 3 from J; bases not matched to a gene: 6.

This clonotype was seen more than once but under ten times. The genes are TRBV6-5 and TRBJ1-1; TRBD1 aligns across 9 bases. The germline V gene encodes CDR1 MNHEY and CDR2 SVGAGI. Trimming took 2 bases from V and 11 from J; bases not matched to a gene: 6. The CDR3 has 13 amino acids. CDR3 nucleotide sequence: TGTGCCAGCAGTTACGACAGGGGGGGAGTGGCTTTCTTT. This translates into CASSYDRGGVAFF.

The chain uses TRBV6-5 and TRBJ2-1; weak D call: TRBD2 (7 bases). CDR3 length equals 16 residues. Per the germline V gene, CDR1 is MNHEY and CDR2 is SVGAGI. Trimming left V 2 bases short and J 3 bases short, with 14 bases between. For the CDR3, the DNA is TGTGCCAGCAGTTACAGAGGGGGAGGGTTCTACAATGAGCAGTTCTTC. Translated, it gives CASSYRGGGFYNEQFF.

This chain uses TRBV10-3 with TRBJ1-1; 9 bases are a match to TRBD1. After removal of 4 bases from V and 0 bases from J, the junction contained 9 bases not matched to a gene. Germline V gene data show CDR1 as ENHRY and CDR2 as SYGVKD. The CDR3 is 17 residues long. In DNA, the CDR3 is TGTGCCATCAGTGGTCGACAGGGGGATATGGTGAACACTGAAGCTTTCTTT. Amino acid sequence: CAISGRQGDMVNTEAFF.

This clonotype was detected only a few times. This chain links TRBV3-1 with TRBJ2-3; possibly TRBD1 for D (5 bases). The CDR3 spans 14 residues. Germline lookup yields CDR1 LGHDT and CDR2 YNNKEL (reference sequence). V dropped 4 bases and J dropped 4 bases, with 12 bases sitting between them. The CDR3 is CASSPRGVADTQYF. CDR3 sequence (DNA): TGTGCCAGCAGCCCAAGGGGCGTTGCAGATACGCAGTATTTT.

The rearrangement links TRBV7-9 to TRBJ1-2; D perhaps matches TRBD1 (5 bases). V was cut by 4 bases and J by 4 bases, with 19 bases left in between. Germline V lookup: CDR1 SEHNR, CDR2 FQNEAQ (reference sequence). CDR3 size: 16 residues. In nucleotides, the CDR3 is TGTGCCAGCAGCTCCGACTTAGGGGTGGATGGCTATGGCTACACCTTC. It encodes CASSSDLGVDGYGYTF.

For this clonotype: One end of the junction is discordant with germline, which a read error may explain. The J gene is TRBJ2-6, the V gene TRBV11-2; possibly TRBD1 for D (6 bases). From germline, CDR1 is SGHAT and CDR2 FQNNGV. This CDR3 spans 16 amino acids. The CDR3 loop reads CAGSLGQSSGANVLTF. CDR3 nucleotides: TGTGCCGGCAGCTTAGGACAGAGCTCTGGGGCCAACGTCCTGACTTTC. Full variable domain (missing parts from reference TRBV11-2 and TRBJ2-6): EAGVAQSPRYKIIEKRQSVAFWCNPISGHATLYWYQQILGQGPKLLIQFQNNGVVDDSQLPKDRFSAERLKGVDSTLKIQPAKLEDSAVYLCAGSLGQSSGANVLTFGAGSRLTVL.

This clonotype was counted between two and nine times. The V gene is TRBV6-5, the J gene TRBJ1-4; D remains unclear. The CDR3 contains 11 residues. Between the trimmed V and J ends, which lost 6 bases and 8 bases, there was a span of 7 bases. The V gene's germline CDR1 is MNHEY and CDR2 SVGAGI. CDR3: CASRTAEKLFF. As DNA, the CDR3 is TGTGCCAGCAGAACCGCAGAAAAACTGTTTTTT.

The rearrangement uses TRBV7-2 and TRBJ2-1; 7 bases are shared with TRBD2. The germline CDR1 and CDR2 sequences are SGHTA and FQGNSA. The CDR3 has 14 residues. The junction had 6 bases not matched to a gene; V was cut back by 4 bases and J by 6 bases. The CDR3 nucleotides read TGTGCCAGCAGCTCAGCGGGATTGGTCAATGAGCAGTTCTTC. Its protein product is CASSSAGLVNEQFF.

This clonotype was detected once. The chain carries TRBV20-1 and TRBJ2-5; TRBD2 matches 14 bases. The V segment lost 1 base and the J segment 11 bases; nucleotides outside the gene matches: 12. Looked up from germline, CDR1 is DFQATT and CDR2 is SNEGSKA (reference sequence). CDR3 length: 16 residues. This chain's CDR3 is CSARATSGGVRKEQYF. The CDR3 DNA sequence: TGCAGTGCTAGAGCGACTAGCGGGGGGGTCAGGAAAGAGCAGTACTTC.

The chain's CDR3 is CASSYGLAAAKNIQYF. The CDR3, as DNA: TGTGCCAGCAGTTACGGTTTAGCGGCAGCCAAAAACATTCAGTACTTC. V usage is TRBV6-5 and J usage is TRBJ2-4; weak D call: TRBD2 (6 bases). The length of the CDR3 is 16 residues. The V gene lost 2 bases and the J gene lost 0 bases, with 11 bases spanning the gap. Per germline, CDR1 MNHEY and CDR2 SVGAGI.

The CDR3 region is CASRERGDRAGRTDTQYF. For the CDR3, the DNA is TGCGCCAGCAGGGAACGGGGGGACAGGGCGGGTCGCACAGATACGCAGTATTTT. The chain carries TRBV4-1 and TRBJ2-3; TRBD1 agrees at 9 bases. Germline assignment: CDR1 MGHRA and CDR2 YSYEKL. After removal of 6 bases from V and 1 base from J, the junction contained 14 bases not matched to a gene. The length of the CDR3 is 18 residues.

This clonotype has just one count. The junction departs from the called germline gene at one end, perhaps through a read error. The chain is built from TRBV6-5 and TRBJ2-4; 7 bases are shared with TRBD1. TRBJ2-7 explains the end of the DNA better; the J call may be wrong. CDR3 size: 14 residues. The germline gives CDR1 MNHEY, CDR2 SVGAGI. This CDR3 reads CAGSYRGKNYEQYF. The CDR3 bases are TGTGCCGGCAGTTACAGGGGAAAGAACTACGAGCAGTACTTC.

This clonotype was found a few times. The rearrangement joins TRBV13 to TRBJ2-5; 12 bases line up with TRBD2. The closer fit of TRBJ2-7 to the DNA end suggests the J call may be wrong. The CDR3 runs 16 residues. Germline V lookup: CDR1 PRHDT, CDR2 FYEKMQ (reference sequence). The CDR3 coding sequence is TGTGCCAGCAGCTTACTAGCGGGAGGGCCAGGCGACGAGCAGTACTTC. It codes for CASSLLAGGPGDEQYF.

The chain couples TRBV29-1 to TRBJ2-5; TRBD2 agrees at 8 bases. Trimming at V came to 3 bases and at J to 0 bases, leaving 3 bases not matched to a gene. CDR1 is SQVTM, CDR2 ANQGSEA, per germline. The CDR3 runs to 14 residues. The CDR3 loop is CSVDQRGYQETQYF. The CDR3 DNA reads TGCAGCGTTGATCAGCGGGGGTACCAAGAGACCCAGTACTTC.

This clonotype was picked up a small number of times. The V and J genes are TRBV3-1 and TRBJ2-1; D is undetermined. CDR3 length equals 16 residues. Germline V gene sequence: CDR1 LGHDT, CDR2 YNNKEL (reference sequence). The V and J ends lost 5 bases and 0 bases respectively, with 14 bases between them. CDR3 in DNA: TGTGCCAGCAGCTATGGATCGGCACTCTCCTACAATGAGCAGTTCTTC. Translated, it gives CASSYGSALSYNEQFF.

This clonotype was observed a few times. This rearrangement joins TRBV27 to TRBJ2-1, with D possibly matching TRBD2 (6 bases). Trimming cost V 3 bases and J 5 bases, with 17 bases left between them. The CDR3 loop spans 16 amino acids. Germline loops: CDR1 MNHEY, CDR2 SMNVEV (reference sequence). The CDR3 DNA reads TGTGCCAGCAGTTTCCTTAACTTGGCGGGGAACAATGAGCAGTTCTTC. Encoded protein: CASSFLNLAGNNEQFF.

The rearrangement joins TRBV3-1 to TRBJ2-1; 9 bases map to TRBD2. CDR1 and CDR2 (germline): LGHDT, YNNKEL (reference sequence). After removal of 0 bases from V and 5 bases from J, the junction contained 8 bases not matched to a gene. There are 17 residues in the CDR3. The CDR3 reads CASSQDFAGGHDNEQFF. The CDR3 nucleotides are TGTGCCAGCAGCCAAGATTTTGCGGGGGGGCACGACAATGAGCAGTTCTTC.

There are a few counts of this clonotype. The chain employs TRBV7-2 and TRBJ2-2; tentatively, D is TRBD2 (5 bases). The CDR3 extends over 15 amino acids. Germline CDR1 reads SGHTA; CDR2 reads FQGNSA. V lost 0 bases to trimming and J lost 7 bases, with 12 bases between them. The chain's CDR3 is CASSLAGSLGGELFF. The CDR3 DNA sequence: TGTGCCAGCAGCTTAGCGGGGAGCCTTGGCGGGGAGCTGTTTTTT.